The source of this T cell receptor (beta chain) is a study of T cell responses to AZD1222 COVID-19 vaccine. Study results and caveats: Without day 14 samples, only post-peak T cell repertoires were studied. Donors were largely white British and mainly female; clonal diversity was possibly underestimated. Vaccination with two AZD1222 doses was followed by a rise in Spike-specific TCR breadth and depth. Across spike, vaccine-associated CD4 TCRs were found, dominant at 160-218 and 743-854.

The CDR3 is 13 amino acids. Trimming cost V 7 bases and J 12 bases, with 18 bases left between them. Turning to this clone: Its cognate antigen is unknown.

Only in-frame clones appear in the TCRdb table, and some are missing; sequencing was by immunoSEQ multiplex PCR. The sample has some 120,000 clones, roughly 93% seen once. This TCR was sampled from an adult who received the AZD1222 COVID-19 vaccine. The J gene is TRBJ1-4, the V gene TRBV12-3 or TRBV12-4; D is ambiguous. The source material was peripheral blood, sampled 28 days after the second AZD1222 dose. CDR3 region: CASTHPWEGELFF. CDR3 coding DNA: TGTGCCAGCACCCATCCTTGGGAGGGAGAACTGTTTTTT.